The text below deals with one T cell receptor beta chain. The data were taken from a study of cytomegalovirus exposure and HLA in healthy donors. The PCR employed 60 Vbeta primers together with 13 Jbeta primers. Using immunoSEQ multiplex PCR, the repertoire was profiled, and TCRdb retains in-frame clones only, with some absent. This table holds 150,000 to 250,000 clones, approximately 79% found once. Germline CDR1 is LGHNA and CDR2 is YSLEER. This CDR3 has 15 amino acids. The V and J ends lost 0 bases and 6 bases, in that order; junction bases with no gene match: 4. V is TRBV4-3 and J is TRBJ2-4, with 8 bases aligning to TRBD1. What was sequenced was PBMCs. The TCR was taken from a woman in her twenties or thirties in good health and CMV-seropositive. In DNA, the CDR3 is TGCGCCAGCAGCCAAGAAGGGACAGGAAGAAACATTCAGTACTTC. Its translation is CASSQEGTGRNIQYF.